Below, 15 T cell receptor beta chains from the same sample are listed, as sequenced in a study of blood T cell repertoires in COVID-19. Repertoires were generated with immunoSEQ multiplex PCR, while TCRdb's copy carries only in-frame clones and drops some. The table has some 460,000 clones, nearly 90% seen once; the top ten hold approximately 2%. What was sequenced was PBMCs or T cells enriched from blood (not recorded which). These receptors were collected from a woman aged 18-30 years with acute COVID-19.

V usage is TRBV5-4 and J usage is TRBJ2-1; 7 nucleotides match TRBD2. The germline CDR1 and CDR2 sequences are SGHNT and YYREEE (reference sequence). The CDR3 is 16 residues long. The junction had 7 bases not matched to a gene; V was cut back by 4 bases and J by 0 bases. CDR3 sequence reads: CASSPNSGGSYNEQFF. Written as DNA, the CDR3 is TGTGCCAGCAGCCCGAACTCGGGGGGCTCCTACAATGAGCAGTTCTTC.

The chain uses TRBV6-6 and TRBJ2-6; no reliable D call. This CDR3 region has 17 residues. Trimming took 5 bases from V and 0 from J, leaving 14 bases between them. The V gene's germline CDR1 is MNHNY and CDR2 SVGAGI (reference sequence). This CDR3 reads CASSRYSDGSGANVLTF. CDR3 bases: TGTGCCAGCAGTCGGTACTCTGATGGCTCTGGGGCCAACGTCCTGACTTTC.

The chain is built from TRBV7-3 and TRBJ2-3; 14 bases map to TRBD2. There are 16 residues in the CDR3. Germline CDR1 and CDR2: SGHTA and FQGTGA. Unmatched junction bases numbered 5, after V lost 3 bases and J lost 6 bases. CDR3 sequence (DNA): TGTGCCAGCAGCTTGGGACTAGCGGGGGCCGGGGATACGCAGTATTTT. It encodes CASSLGLAGAGDTQYF.

The chain employs TRBV4-1 and TRBJ1-2, with D possibly matching TRBD1 (5 bases). CDR1 and CDR2 (germline): MGHRA, YSYEKL. The CDR3 has 15 residues. The ends were cut back, 4 bases at V and 2 bases at J, with 14 bases in the middle. In DNA form, the CDR3 reads TGCGCCAGCAGCCCTTCCTGGCGGACAAACTATGGCTACACCTTC. Amino acid sequence: CASSPSWRTNYGYTF.

The rearrangement uses TRBV7-2 and TRBJ2-3; 8 bases are a match to TRBD2. The CDR3 is 15 amino acids. The V and J ends lost 2 bases and 1 base, in that order; junction bases with no gene match: 2. Looked up from germline, CDR1 is SGHTA and CDR2 is FQGNSA. DNA of the CDR3: TGTGCCAGCAGCTTACAACTAGCGGGCACAGATACGCAGTATTTT. This sequence encodes CASSLQLAGTDTQYF.

The J gene is TRBJ2-7, the V gene TRBV6-6, with a possible D match to TRBD1 (7 bases). The length of the CDR3 is 17 residues. Trimming left V 5 bases short and J 3 bases short, with 23 bases between. Germline V lookup: CDR1 MNHNY, CDR2 SVGAGI (reference sequence). The DNA of the CDR3 is TGTGCCAGCAGTCCAACCCCATGGAGGGGGCTACGCTACGAGCAGTACTTC. Its translation: CASSPTPWRGLRYEQYF.

The chain employs TRBV5-1 and TRBJ2-1; 10 bases agree with TRBD2. Trimming at V came to 4 bases and at J to 14 bases, leaving 9 bases not matched to a gene. The germline gives CDR1 SGHRS, CDR2 YFSETQ. The CDR3 contains 13 residues. This chain's CDR3 is CASSEIAGGTEFF. The DNA for the CDR3 is TGCGCCAGCAGCGAAATAGCGGGAGGAACGGAGTTCTTC.

V and J are TRBV3-1 (or the pseudogene TRBV3-2) and TRBJ1-6; tentatively, D is TRBD1 (5 bases). Germline CDR1 reads LGHDT; CDR2 reads YNNKEL (reference sequence). This CDR3 region has 13 residues. V was shortened by 4 bases and J by 10 bases, with 11 bases between the two germline ends. This chain's CDR3 is CASSPRGKSPLHF. The CDR3 nucleotides read TGTGCCAGCAGCCCCCGGGGGAAATCACCCCTCCACTTT.

V gene TRBV10-3 combines with J gene TRBJ2-7; D is ambiguous. The length of the CDR3 is 14 residues. The germline V gene has CDR1 ENHRY and CDR2 SYGVKD. Trimming pared 0 bases from V and 4 bases from J, leaving 10 bases between. The CDR3: CAISESGTQYEQYF. CDR3 nucleotide sequence: TGTGCCATCAGTGAGTCTGGTACTCAATACGAGCAGTACTTC.

The chain has TRBV5-1 and TRBJ1-6; D is undetermined. The germline CDR1 and CDR2 sequences are SGHRS and YFSETQ. Trimming shortened V by 0 bases and J by 6 bases, and 10 bases separated the two germline ends. The CDR3 covers 15 residues. The CDR3 nucleotides are TGCGCCAGCAGCTTGGTAGCCGGGGTTAATTCACCCCTCCACTTT. Encoded protein: CASSLVAGVNSPLHF.

The rearrangement uses TRBV5-4 and TRBJ2-3; TRBD2 aligns across 9 bases. This CDR3 contains 16 residues. V gave up 7 bases and J gave up 4 bases; unmatched junction bases: 13. Germline assignment: CDR1 SGHNT and CDR2 YYREEE (reference sequence). The CDR3 DNA reads TGTGCCAGCGCTGATTTAGCGGGAGTAGGGGCAGATACGCAGTATTTT. Translated, it gives CASADLAGVGADTQYF.

This chain joins TRBV28 and TRBJ2-5; TRBD2 matches 9 bases. With V trimmed by 2 bases and J by 5 bases, 12 bases remained unmatched. CDR1 is MDHEN, CDR2 SYDVKM, per germline. The CDR3 consists of 17 residues. The CDR3 DNA reads as TGTGCCAGCAGTTTAGGGCTTCGTAGCGGGAGCCACGAGACCCAGTACTTC. Residues: CASSLGLRSGSHETQYF.

J is TRBJ2-2 and V is TRBV9; 9 positions match TRBD2. Unmatched junction bases numbered 12, after V lost 4 bases and J lost 5 bases. This CDR3 region has 17 residues. Germline V CDR1 and CDR2: SGDLS, YYNGEE. The CDR3 region is CASSYPSGKYLTGELFF. The DNA of the CDR3 is TGTGCCAGCAGCTACCCTAGCGGGAAATACCTAACCGGGGAGCTGTTTTTT.

This clone was recorded once. The chain couples TRBV7-9 to TRBJ1-2, with D hard to call. V lost 3 bases to trimming and J lost 9 bases, with 8 bases between them. The CDR3 is 11 residues long. Per germline, CDR1 SEHNR and CDR2 FQNEAQ (reference sequence). CDR3 coding DNA: TGTGCCAGCAGCTTCGGGGTTAGCTACACCTTC. Amino acids: CASSFGVSYTF.

The gene calls are TRBV4-2 and TRBJ1-1; possibly TRBD1 for D (6 bases). This CDR3 has 14 amino acids. Trimming left V 3 bases short and J 4 bases short, with 12 bases between. From germline, CDR1 is LGHNA and CDR2 YNFKEQ. The chain's CDR3 is CASSQLAGATEAFF. The CDR3 DNA reads TGTGCCAGCAGCCAGTTAGCAGGGGCCACTGAAGCTTTCTTT.